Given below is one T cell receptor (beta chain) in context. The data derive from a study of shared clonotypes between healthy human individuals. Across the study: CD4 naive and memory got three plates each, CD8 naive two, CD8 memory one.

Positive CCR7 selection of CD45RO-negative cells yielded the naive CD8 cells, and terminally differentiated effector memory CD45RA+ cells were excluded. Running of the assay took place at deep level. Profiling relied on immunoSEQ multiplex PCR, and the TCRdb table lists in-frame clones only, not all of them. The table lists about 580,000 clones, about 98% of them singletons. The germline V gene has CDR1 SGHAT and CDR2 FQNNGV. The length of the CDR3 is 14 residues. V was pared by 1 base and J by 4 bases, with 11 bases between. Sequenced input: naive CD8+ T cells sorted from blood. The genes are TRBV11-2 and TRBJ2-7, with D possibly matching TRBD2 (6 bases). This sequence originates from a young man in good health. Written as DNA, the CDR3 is TGTGCCAGCAGCTTAGTGGAGGGTGCGTACGAGCAGTACTTC. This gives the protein CASSLVEGAYEQYF.